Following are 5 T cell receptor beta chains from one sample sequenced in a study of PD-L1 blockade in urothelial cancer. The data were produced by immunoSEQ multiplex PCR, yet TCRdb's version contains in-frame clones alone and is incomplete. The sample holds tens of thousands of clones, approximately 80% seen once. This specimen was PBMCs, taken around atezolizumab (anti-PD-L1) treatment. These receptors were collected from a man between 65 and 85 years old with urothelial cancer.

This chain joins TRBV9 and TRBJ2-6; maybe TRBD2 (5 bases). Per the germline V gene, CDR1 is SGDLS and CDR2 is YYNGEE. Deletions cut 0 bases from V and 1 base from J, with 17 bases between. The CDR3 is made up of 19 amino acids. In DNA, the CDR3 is TGTGCCAGCAGCGTAGGCGGGTCCCCGTTCGTTTCTGGGGCCAACGTCCTGACTTTC. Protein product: CASSVGGSPFVSGANVLTF.

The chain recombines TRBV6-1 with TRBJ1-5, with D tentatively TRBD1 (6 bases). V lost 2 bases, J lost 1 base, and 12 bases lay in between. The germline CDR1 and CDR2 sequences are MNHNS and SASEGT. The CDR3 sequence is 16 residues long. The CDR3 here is CASSELGTRSNQPQHF. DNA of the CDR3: TGTGCCAGCAGTGAATTGGGGACAAGGAGCAATCAGCCCCAGCATTTT.

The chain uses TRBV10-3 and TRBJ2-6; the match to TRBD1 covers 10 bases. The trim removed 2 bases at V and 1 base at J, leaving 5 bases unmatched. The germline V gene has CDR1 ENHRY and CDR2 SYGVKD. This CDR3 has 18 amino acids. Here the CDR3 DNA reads TGTGCCATCAGTGAGCCACGGGACAGGGGATCTGGGGCCAACGTCCTGACTTTC. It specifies CAISEPRDRGSGANVLTF.

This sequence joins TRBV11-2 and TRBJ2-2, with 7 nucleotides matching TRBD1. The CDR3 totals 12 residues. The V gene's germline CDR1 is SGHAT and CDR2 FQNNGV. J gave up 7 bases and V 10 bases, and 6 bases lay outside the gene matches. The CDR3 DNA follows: TGTGCCACGGGGCCAGGGGGCGGGGAGCTGTTTTTT. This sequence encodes CATGPGGGELFF.

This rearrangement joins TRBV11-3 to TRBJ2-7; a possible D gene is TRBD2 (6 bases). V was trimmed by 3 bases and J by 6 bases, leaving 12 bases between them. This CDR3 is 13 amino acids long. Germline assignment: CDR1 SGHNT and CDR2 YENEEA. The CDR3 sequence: CASSFGTQAEQYF. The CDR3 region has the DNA TGTGCCAGCAGCTTCGGGACTCAGGCCGAGCAGTACTTC.